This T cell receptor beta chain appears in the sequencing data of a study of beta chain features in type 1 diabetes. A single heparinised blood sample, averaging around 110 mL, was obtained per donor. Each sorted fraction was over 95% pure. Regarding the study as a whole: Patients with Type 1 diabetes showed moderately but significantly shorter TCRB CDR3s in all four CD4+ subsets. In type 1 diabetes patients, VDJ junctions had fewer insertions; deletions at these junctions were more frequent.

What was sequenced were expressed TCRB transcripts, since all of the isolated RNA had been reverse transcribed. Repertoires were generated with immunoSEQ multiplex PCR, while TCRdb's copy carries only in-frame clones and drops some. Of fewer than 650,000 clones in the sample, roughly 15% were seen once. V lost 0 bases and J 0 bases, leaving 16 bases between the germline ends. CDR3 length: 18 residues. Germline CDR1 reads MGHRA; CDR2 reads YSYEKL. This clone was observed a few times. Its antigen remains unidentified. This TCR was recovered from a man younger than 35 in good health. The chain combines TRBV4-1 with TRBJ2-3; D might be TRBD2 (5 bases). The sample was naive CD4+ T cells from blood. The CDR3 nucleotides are TGCGCCAGCAGCCAAGAATTCTTAGAGGGTCTGAGCACAGATACGCAGTATTTT. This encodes CASSQEFLEGLSTDTQYF.